These 25 T cell receptor beta chains came from one sample sequenced in a study of blood T cell repertoires in COVID-19. TCRdb's copy holds only in-frame clones and misses some; the assay was immunoSEQ multiplex PCR. The top ten hold around 3.4% of the sample, which has 61,000 or so clones, about four fifths seen once. Material: peripheral blood. These receptors were collected from a woman of 80 years or more with acute or convalescent COVID-19.

The V and J genes are TRBV5-1 and TRBJ1-3; 7 bases line up with TRBD1. The V and J ends lost 1 base and 4 bases, in that order; junction bases with no gene match: 5. CDR1 is SGHRS and CDR2 is YFSETQ in the germline V gene. This CDR3 contains 15 residues. CDR3 amino acids: CASSLSQGQGNTIYF. CDR3 DNA: TGCGCCAGCAGCTTGTCACAGGGGCAAGGAAACACCATATATTTT. Full variable domain (remainder filled in from reference TRBV5-1 and TRBJ1-3): KAGVTQTPRYLIKTRGQQVTLSCSPISGHRSVSWYQQTPGQGLQFLFEYFSETQRNKGNFPGRFSGRQFSNSRSEMNVSTLELGDSALYLCASSLSQGQGNTIYFGEGSWLTVV.

This clone came up a few times. V usage is TRBV27 and J usage is TRBJ1-5, with D uncertain. This CDR3 contains 16 residues. Trimming left V 2 bases short and J 0 bases short, with 11 bases between. The germline V gene has CDR1 MNHEY and CDR2 SMNVEV (reference sequence). For the CDR3, the DNA is TGTGCCAGCAGTTTAAGTTCACGGGGTAGCAATCAGCCCCAGCATTTT. It is translated as CASSLSSRGSNQPQHF.

J is TRBJ2-7 and V is TRBV27; tentative D call: TRBD1 (6 bases). Germline CDR1 and CDR2: MNHEY and SMNVEV (reference sequence). This CDR3 has 15 residues. V lost 1 base and J 3 bases, leaving 13 bases between the germline ends. The CDR3 here is CASSLFPGVFYEQYF. In DNA form, the CDR3 reads TGTGCCAGCAGTTTATTTCCAGGGGTGTTCTACGAGCAGTACTTC.

The CDR3 coding sequence is TGTGCCAGCAGTCGACAGGGTGCGTACGAGCAGTACTTC. It encodes CASSRQGAYEQYF. This chain connects TRBV12-3 or TRBV12-4 to TRBJ2-7, with 7 bases identical to TRBD1. CDR3 size: 13 residues. V was pared by 5 bases and J by 4 bases, with 5 bases of the junction left unmatched.

This clone was seen only once. The gene calls are TRBV5-1 and TRBJ1-4, with 9 nucleotides matching TRBD1. The CDR3 covers 15 residues. J lost 5 bases, V lost 3 bases, and 5 bases had no gene match. Per germline, CDR1 SGHRS and CDR2 YFSETQ. The CDR3 loop is CASSWGDRGNEKLFF. CDR3 sequence (DNA): TGCGCCAGCAGCTGGGGTGACAGGGGGAATGAAAAACTGTTTTTT. Based on the CDR3 plus reference TRBV5-1 and TRBJ1-4, the full variable domain is KAGVTQTPRYLIKTRGQQVTLSCSPISGHRSVSWYQQTPGQGLQFLFEYFSETQRNKGNFPGRFSGRQFSNSRSEMNVSTLELGDSALYLCASSWGDRGNEKLFFGSGTQLSVL.

The chain carries TRBV3-1 (or the pseudogene TRBV3-2) and TRBJ1-4; TRBD1 matches 7 bases. This CDR3 spans 16 amino acids. V was pared by 0 bases and J by 4 bases, with 5 bases of the junction left unmatched. Germline loops: CDR1 LGHDT, CDR2 YNNKEL (reference sequence). For the CDR3, the DNA is TGTGCCAGCAGCCAAGAGGGGACAGCAAGTAATGAAAAACTGTTTTTT. Protein sequence: CASSQEGTASNEKLFF.

V usage is TRBV7-9 and J usage is TRBJ2-5, with D hard to call. CDR1 is SEHNR and CDR2 is FQNEAQ in the germline V gene (reference sequence). V was shortened by 1 base and J by 4 bases, with 13 bases between the two germline ends. The CDR3 runs to 15 residues. CDR3 coding DNA: TGTGCCAGCAGCTTAGTGGCAGGCCGACGAGAGACCCAGTACTTC. Protein sequence: CASSLVAGRRETQYF.

The sample holds a few counts of this clone. This chain links TRBV3-1 (or the pseudogene TRBV3-2) with TRBJ1-4; TRBD1 matches at 8 bases. V lost 6 bases, J lost 8 bases, and 8 bases stayed unmatched. The CDR3 sequence is 14 residues long. Per germline, CDR1 LGHDT and CDR2 YNNKEL (reference sequence). The CDR3 sequence: CASSPSGGGEKLFF. The CDR3 DNA reads TGTGCCAGCAGTCCCTCAGGGGGCGGAGAAAAACTGTTTTTT.

V usage is TRBV14 and J usage is TRBJ2-7; the match to TRBD1 covers 12 bases. The CDR3 is made up of 15 amino acids. The germline CDR1 and CDR2 sequences are SGHDN and FVKESK. After removal of 4 bases from V and 5 bases from J, the junction contained 6 bases not matched to a gene. Written as DNA, the CDR3 is TGTGCCAGCAGCCGCCGGGACAGGGGGCTTAACGAGCAGTACTTC. It codes for CASSRRDRGLNEQYF.

The V gene is TRBV2, the J gene TRBJ2-7, with a weak D call TRBD1 (7 bases). The CDR3 has 18 amino acids. From germline, CDR1 is SNHLY and CDR2 FYNNEI. The ends were cut back, 6 bases at V and 4 bases at J, with 28 bases in the middle. The CDR3 nucleotides are TGTGCCAGCAGATCGTCTAGGGGGCAGGGGGGCGACTTATACGAGCAGTACTTC. This translates into CASRSSRGQGGDLYEQYF.

This clone has only one observation. V gene TRBV7-3 combines with J gene TRBJ2-1, with 10 bases fitting TRBD1. The CDR3 is made up of 14 amino acids. Losses at the gene ends were 3 bases for V and 5 bases for J; bases not matched to a gene: 1. In germline, CDR1 is SGHTA, CDR2 FQGTGA. CDR3 sequence: CASSLTGGNNEQFF. The CDR3 nucleotides are TGTGCCAGCAGCTTGACAGGGGGCAACAATGAGCAGTTCTTC.

The chain links TRBV5-1 to TRBJ2-5; 9 nucleotides line up with TRBD1. Germline CDR1 is SGHRS and CDR2 is YFSETQ. The CDR3 runs 16 residues. The trim removed 6 bases at V and 7 bases at J, leaving 16 bases unmatched. The CDR3 DNA sequence: TGCGCCAGCACCCGAGGAGGGGGACAGGGAATGGTGACCCAGTACTTC. It codes for CASTRGGGQGMVTQYF.

V is TRBV4-3 and J is TRBJ1-2; no clear D. V lost 2 bases and J lost 4, with 8 bases in between. The CDR3 has 13 residues. CDR1 and CDR2 from the germline V gene are LGHNA and YSLEER. The CDR3 region is CASSQSEGYGYTF. For the CDR3, the DNA is TGCGCCAGCAGCCAAAGCGAAGGCTATGGCTACACCTTC.

This chain connects TRBV19 to TRBJ1-5; TRBD1 matches 7 bases. Germline assignment: CDR1 LNHDA and CDR2 SQIVND (reference sequence). The junction had 7 bases not matched to a gene; V was cut back by 4 bases and J by 1 base. CDR3 size: 16 residues. CDR3 loop: CASSRGTEGSNQPQHF. DNA of the CDR3: TGTGCCAGTAGTAGAGGGACAGAAGGAAGCAATCAGCCCCAGCATTTT.

The gene calls are TRBV28 and TRBJ1-6; no firm D call. CDR1 and CDR2 from the germline V gene are MDHEN and SYDVKM. The CDR3 extends over 16 amino acids. Trimming shortened V by 6 bases and J by 6 bases, and 18 bases separated the two germline ends. Written as DNA, the CDR3 is TGTGCCAGCAGCTCCTCGAGAGGGTATACTAATTCACCCCTCCACTTT. This encodes CASSSSRGYTNSPLHF.

The DNA of the CDR3 is TGTGCCAGCAGCTTGTCGGGACAGGGGGAAACAGATACGCAGTATTTT. As protein: CASSLSGQGETDTQYF. The chain carries TRBV11-3 and TRBJ2-3, with 11 bases that match TRBD1. This CDR3 has 16 residues. V trimming: 3 bases; J trimming: 3 bases; junction bases outside the gene matches: 5. Germline values: CDR1 SGHNT, CDR2 YENEEA. Full variable domain (missing parts from reference TRBV11-3 and TRBJ2-3): EAGVVQSPRYKIIEKKQPVAFWCNPISGHNTLYWYLQNLGQGPELLIRYENEEAVDDSQLPKDRFSAERLKGVDSTLKIQPAELGDSAVYLCASSLSGQGETDTQYFGPGTRLTVL.

The J gene is TRBJ1-1, the V gene TRBV6-2 or TRBV6-3, with 9 bases identical to TRBD1. Germline-derived CDR1 and CDR2 are MNHEY and SVGEGT. The CDR3 extends over 14 amino acids. V lost 4 bases and J lost 1; bases outside the gene matches: 1. Written as DNA, the CDR3 is TGTGCCAGCAGTTCGGGACAGGGGAACACTGAAGCTTTCTTT. Its protein is CASSSGQGNTEAFF.

This rearrangement joins TRBV11-3 to TRBJ2-1; 9 bases agree with TRBD1. Trimming cost V 5 bases and J 3 bases; bases outside gene matches: 8. The CDR3 length is 16 residues. Germline CDR1 is SGHNT and CDR2 is YENEEA. The CDR3, as DNA: TGTGCCAGCAGCAAGGACCCGGGACAGGGCTACAATGAGCAGTTCTTC. Protein sequence: CASSKDPGQGYNEQFF.

In its sample, this clone was seen a few times. The rearrangement links TRBV28 to TRBJ2-7; the match to TRBD2 covers 8 bases. The CDR3 contains 11 residues. The V and J ends lost 10 bases and 2 bases, in that order; junction bases with no gene match: 1. Looked up from germline, CDR1 is MDHEN and CDR2 is SYDVKM. CDR3 in amino acids: CATSGPYEQYF. The CDR3 DNA is TGTGCCACTAGCGGGCCCTACGAGCAGTACTTC.

This chain joins TRBV24-1 and TRBJ1-2; 9 bases are shared with TRBD1. CDR3 length: 18 residues. Losses at the gene ends were 9 bases for V and 0 bases for J; bases not matched to a gene: 16. Germline V gives CDR1 KGHDR, CDR2 SFDVKD. CDR3 bases: TGTGCCACCTCCGAGGGGGGACAGGGAGGAAAAGCTAACTATGGCTACACCTTC. Its translation: CATSEGGQGGKANYGYTF.

The CDR3 DNA is TGTGCCAGCACACTGGGGGGGGCAAAGCAGCCCCAGCATTTT. Residues: CASTLGGAKQPQHF. The rearrangement uses TRBV28 and TRBJ1-5, with D maybe TRBD1 (6 bases). Germline values: CDR1 MDHEN, CDR2 SYDVKM. Between the trimmed V and J ends, which lost 7 bases and 7 bases, there was a span of 17 bases. This CDR3 is built from 14 residues. The entire variable domain, with the rest obtained from reference TRBV28 and TRBJ1-5, is as follows: DVKVTQSSRYLVKRTGEKVFLECVQDMDHENMFWYRQDPGLGLRLIYFSYDVKMKEKGDIPEGYSVSREKKERFSLILESASTNQTSMYLCASTLGGAKQPQHFGDGTRLSIL.

V is TRBV27 and J is TRBJ1-4; D gene unclear. Between the trimmed V and J ends, which lost 0 bases and 4 bases, there was a span of 9 bases. The CDR3 length is 15 residues. CDR1 and CDR2 (germline): MNHEY, SMNVEV (reference sequence). The CDR3 loop reads CASSLSTRFNEKLFF. The CDR3 nucleotides are TGTGCCAGCAGTTTATCCACTAGATTTAATGAAAAACTGTTTTTT.

This chain connects TRBV27 to TRBJ2-3; D perhaps matches TRBD1 (6 bases). Germline CDR1 MNHEY, CDR2 SMNVEV (reference sequence). This CDR3 has 16 amino acids. V dropped 3 bases and J dropped 0 bases, with 13 bases sitting between them. The CDR3 loop reads CASSFQGITSTDTQYF. CDR3 DNA: TGTGCCAGCAGTTTCCAGGGGATTACTAGCACAGATACGCAGTATTTT.

The rearrangement joins TRBV24-1 to TRBJ2-2, with D maybe TRBD2 (6 bases). Per the germline V gene, CDR1 is KGHDR and CDR2 is SFDVKD. This CDR3 has 16 amino acids. Trimming pared 5 bases from V and 5 bases from J, leaving 17 bases between. In DNA form, the CDR3 reads TGTGCCACCAGTGGGAGGGCAGATCTACTGACCGGGGAGCTGTTTTTT. Residues: CATSGRADLLTGELFF.

The chain combines TRBV7-8 with TRBJ1-4; 7 bases line up with TRBD1. This CDR3 has 15 residues. Germline loops: CDR1 SGHVS, CDR2 FQNEAQ. V shed 3 bases and J 4 bases; nucleotides not matched to a gene: 5. The CDR3 protein is CASSLPGQINEKLFF. Written as DNA, the CDR3 is TGTGCCAGCAGCTTGCCGGGACAGATTAATGAAAAACTGTTTTTT.